The 26 T cell receptor beta chains presented below share a single source sample, sequenced in a study of identifying expanded T cells in peripheral blood. Assay used: immunoSEQ multiplex PCR; TCRdb lists only in-frame clones, some missing. In the table there are around 90,000 clones, around 89% of which are singletons. Material for sequencing was blood. The source of these receptors is a person between 18 and 75 years old in good health.

V is TRBV19 and J is TRBJ2-2; weak D call: TRBD2 (6 bases). Germline lookup yields CDR1 LNHDA and CDR2 SQIVND (reference sequence). Trimming took 4 bases from V and 3 from J, leaving 6 bases between them. The CDR3 runs to 13 residues. Written as DNA, the CDR3 is TGTGCCAGTAGTAGACTAGACACCGGGGAGCTGTTTTTT. Protein: CASSRLDTGELFF.

The rearrangement joins TRBV2 to TRBJ1-2; D is unclear. V gave up 3 bases and J gave up 2 bases, with 13 bases separating them. The CDR3 runs to 15 residues. Germline loops: CDR1 SNHLY, CDR2 FYNNEI. The CDR3 sequence: CASSDLTDWNYGYTF. In DNA form, the CDR3 reads TGTGCCAGCAGTGACTTGACCGACTGGAACTATGGCTACACCTTC.

CDR3 protein: CASSFSGVTSYEQYF. CDR3 DNA sequence: TGCGCCAGCAGCTTCTCTGGGGTAACGTCCTACGAGCAGTACTTC. This sequence joins TRBV5-1 and TRBJ2-7; D remains unclear. The CDR3 contains 15 residues. CDR1 is SGHRS and CDR2 is YFSETQ in the germline V gene. Trimming left V 2 bases short and J 1 base short, with 13 bases between.

This clone was seen only a few times. Other DNA variants within this sample encode the same CDR3. The CDR3 DNA follows: TGTGCCAGCAGTGCAGGGGACACCGGGGAGCTGTTTTTT. Its translation is CASSAGDTGELFF. The chain uses TRBV6-4 and TRBJ2-2; perhaps TRBD1 as D (6 bases). The V and J ends lost 4 bases and 3 bases respectively, with 6 bases between them. The germline V gene has CDR1 MRHNA and CDR2 SNTAGT. CDR3 length: 13 residues.

This chain joins TRBV19 and TRBJ2-3; 10 nucleotides agree with TRBD1. J gave up 4 bases and V 6 bases, and 4 bases lay outside the gene matches. The length of the CDR3 is 14 residues. Germline V gene lookup returns CDR1 LNHDA and CDR2 SQIVND (reference sequence). The CDR3 sequence: CASRPGQGSDTQYF. CDR3 nucleotide sequence: TGTGCCAGTAGACCGGGACAGGGGTCAGATACGCAGTATTTT.

The rearrangement joins TRBV6-4 to TRBJ2-3; 11 nucleotides line up with TRBD2. V lost 3 bases, J lost 0 bases, and 2 bases stayed unmatched. Per germline, CDR1 MRHNA and CDR2 SNTAGT. CDR3 size: 16 residues. In nucleotides, the CDR3 is TGTGCCAGCAGTGAGACTAGCGGGGAGAGCACAGATACGCAGTATTTT. Its translation: CASSETSGESTDTQYF.

The rearrangement uses TRBV28 and TRBJ1-6; 7 nucleotides agree with TRBD1. The CDR3 consists of 16 residues. The germline CDR1 and CDR2 sequences are MDHEN and SYDVKM. V gave up 3 bases and J gave up 7 bases; unmatched junction bases: 9. The CDR3 DNA reads TGTGCCAGCAGTTTTAAAAGGACAGGTGGCAATTCACCCCTCCACTTT. Translating gives CASSFKRTGGNSPLHF.

The rearrangement uses TRBV7-9 and TRBJ1-4; 7 bases are shared with TRBD1. This CDR3 comprises 14 residues. CDR1 SEHNR and CDR2 FQNEAQ come from the germline V gene (reference sequence). Trimming at V came to 3 bases and at J to 4 bases, leaving 2 bases not matched to a gene. The chain's CDR3 is CASSFGQVNEKLFF. The CDR3, as DNA: TGTGCCAGCAGCTTCGGACAGGTTAATGAAAAACTGTTTTTT.

The chain combines TRBV30 with TRBJ2-3; a weak D match, TRBD2 (6 bases). V was pared by 2 bases and J by 4 bases, with 10 bases between. In germline, CDR1 is GTSNPN, CDR2 SVGIG (reference sequence). This CDR3 contains 13 residues. For the CDR3, the DNA is TGTGCCTGGAGTAGGAGGGCCGCAGATACGCAGTATTTT. Translating gives CAWSRRAADTQYF.

This chain connects TRBV27 to TRBJ2-7, with 7 bases identical to TRBD1. The CDR3 contains 16 residues. Trimming took 2 bases from V and 2 from J; bases not matched to a gene: 9. Germline V gene lookup returns CDR1 MNHEY and CDR2 SMNVEV (reference sequence). The DNA of the CDR3 is TGTGCCAGCAGTTTAAGCCCTGGGACAGCAGCCTACGAGCAGTACTTC. It encodes CASSLSPGTAAYEQYF.

This chain joins TRBV4-1 and TRBJ2-3; D might be TRBD1 or TRBD2, each matching 5 bases. This CDR3 is 15 amino acids long. Germline V lookup: CDR1 MGHRA, CDR2 YSYEKL. Trimming shortened V by 1 base and J by 2 bases, and 10 bases separated the two germline ends. CDR3: CASSQVPGTTDTQYF. The CDR3 DNA follows: TGCGCCAGCAGCCAAGTCCCTGGGACCACAGATACGCAGTATTTT.

The chain employs TRBV27 and TRBJ2-2; D remains ambiguous. CDR1 and CDR2 from the germline V gene are MNHEY and SMNVEV (reference sequence). The length of the CDR3 is 13 residues. Trimming removed 8 bases at V and 8 bases at J, with 15 bases between. CDR3 protein: CASRALNGGELFF. The CDR3 DNA reads TGTGCCAGCCGCGCCCTAAACGGGGGGGAGCTGTTTTTT.

V and J are TRBV10-3 and TRBJ2-7; 8 nucleotides match TRBD2. The CDR3 contains 15 residues. CDR1 is ENHRY and CDR2 is SYGVKD in the germline V gene. V was pared by 1 base and J by 6 bases, with 8 bases of the junction left unmatched. CDR3 residues: CAISEFAAGGSEQYF. In nucleotides, the CDR3 is TGTGCCATCAGTGAGTTTGCTGCGGGGGGCTCCGAGCAGTACTTC.

This chain uses TRBV7-9 with TRBJ2-7; D perhaps matches TRBD1 (5 bases). Trimming removed 7 bases at V and 1 base at J, with 11 bases between. This CDR3 has 13 amino acids. Germline CDR1 and CDR2: SEHNR and FQNEAQ (reference sequence). The CDR3 nucleotides read TGTGCCAGCACCTCAGGGTTTTCCTACGAGCAGTACTTC. It codes for CASTSGFSYEQYF.

The V gene is TRBV6-6, the J gene TRBJ1-2, with unresolved D. The CDR3 has 11 residues. Germline V lookup: CDR1 MNHNY, CDR2 SVGAGI (reference sequence). Trimming removed 7 bases at V and 8 bases at J, with 11 bases between. The CDR3 nucleotides are TGTGCCAGCAACTACGAAGGGGGCTACACCTTC. Protein product: CASNYEGGYTF.

The chain employs TRBV4-1 and TRBJ1-3; the D gene is possibly TRBD1 (6 bases). V shed 0 bases and J shed 3 bases, with 9 bases lying between them. The length of the CDR3 is 15 residues. Germline lookup yields CDR1 MGHRA and CDR2 YSYEKL. The CDR3 is CASSQDRGDGNTIYF. The CDR3 region has the DNA TGCGCCAGCAGCCAAGACAGGGGAGATGGAAACACCATATATTTT.

This clone was counted between two and nine times. The V and J genes are TRBV4-3 and TRBJ2-1; 9 positions match TRBD1. Per the germline V gene, CDR1 is LGHNA and CDR2 is YSLEER. The CDR3 runs to 16 residues. Trimming removed 0 bases from V and 0 bases from J; junction bases left unmatched: 0. The CDR3 region is CASSQETGGSYNEQFF. In nucleotides, the CDR3 is TGCGCCAGCAGCCAAGAGACAGGGGGCTCCTACAATGAGCAGTTCTTC.

V usage is TRBV6-5 and J usage is TRBJ2-5; no clear D. The germline V gene encodes CDR1 MNHEY and CDR2 SVGAGI. The V and J ends lost 5 bases and 4 bases respectively, with 5 bases between them. The CDR3 is 11 amino acids. The CDR3 loop reads CASSTRETQYF. CDR3 coding DNA: TGTGCCAGCAGTACTCGAGAGACCCAGTACTTC.

The V call is TRBV6-1, the J call TRBJ2-2; 8 bases align to TRBD1. The V gene end was trimmed by 4 bases and the J gene end by 7 bases; junction bases not matched to a gene: 5. From germline, CDR1 is MNHNS and CDR2 SASEGT. This CDR3 spans 14 amino acids. The CDR3 spells CASSVDRVNGELFF. CDR3 DNA: TGTGCCAGCAGTGTGGACAGGGTGAACGGGGAGCTGTTTTTT.

The rearrangement uses TRBV28 and TRBJ2-3; either TRBD1 or TRBD2 may supply D (5 bases each). This CDR3 has 17 residues. V was clipped by 1 base and J by 0 bases, with 14 bases between them. The germline V gene has CDR1 MDHEN and CDR2 SYDVKM. CDR3 amino acids: CASSLSSGPLSTDTQYF. CDR3 coding DNA: TGTGCCAGCAGTTTATCTTCGGGACCTTTAAGCACAGATACGCAGTATTTT.

CDR3 protein: CASSEGGSGTGELFF. The CDR3, as DNA: TGTGCCAGCAGTGAGGGCGGGAGCGGCACCGGGGAGCTGTTTTTT. The rearrangement joins TRBV6-1 to TRBJ2-2; TRBD2 agrees at 7 bases. The CDR3 is 15 residues long. With V trimmed by 3 bases and J by 4 bases, 5 bases remained unmatched. Germline lookup yields CDR1 MNHNS and CDR2 SASEGT.

The chain uses TRBV4-2 and TRBJ1-4; D perhaps matches TRBD1 (5 bases). Germline V CDR1 and CDR2: LGHNA, YNFKEQ. The CDR3 covers 14 residues. V was shortened by 1 base and J by 7 bases, with 10 bases between the two germline ends. The CDR3 sequence is CASSQGSRGEKLFF. The CDR3 nucleotides read TGTGCCAGCAGCCAAGGCAGTAGGGGTGAAAAACTGTTTTTT.

The chain couples TRBV7-9 to TRBJ2-7; 9 bases agree with TRBD1. The germline V gene encodes CDR1 SEHNR and CDR2 FQNEAQ (reference sequence). This CDR3 region has 15 residues. J lost 7 bases, V lost 4 bases, and 11 bases had no gene match. The CDR3 loop is CASSSGRDRAGEQYF. The CDR3 nucleotides are TGTGCCAGCAGCTCTGGAAGGGACAGGGCGGGGGAGCAGTACTTC.

The chain is built from TRBV5-1 and TRBJ1-5; TRBD1 matches at 7 bases. This CDR3 has 15 amino acids. The V and J ends lost 4 bases and 1 base, in that order; junction bases with no gene match: 5. The V gene's germline CDR1 is SGHRS and CDR2 YFSETQ. CDR3 DNA sequence: TGCGCCAGCAGCCTGGGGACAGCCAGCAATCAGCCCCAGCATTTT. Protein: CASSLGTASNQPQHF.

The DNA of the CDR3 is TGTGCCAGTATCCCGGAACCAGGGTGGTACGGGGAGCTGTTTTTT. Translating gives CASIPEPGWYGELFF. The chain has TRBV19 and TRBJ2-2, with TRBD1 as a possible D gene (5 bases). Trimming stripped 7 bases from V and 7 bases from J, with 19 bases between. Germline V gene lookup returns CDR1 LNHDA and CDR2 SQIVND (reference sequence). This CDR3 is 15 amino acids long.

V usage is TRBV7-9 and J usage is TRBJ1-1; D unresolved. Trimming took off 4 bases at V and 2 bases at J, with 11 bases between the two ends. Germline CDR1 SEHNR, CDR2 FQNEAQ (reference sequence). The CDR3 sequence is 14 residues long. CDR3 in amino acids: CASSSGFENTEAFF. In DNA form, the CDR3 reads TGTGCCAGCAGCTCGGGATTTGAAAACACTGAAGCTTTCTTT.